Listed below are T cell receptor beta chains from one sample, sequenced in a study of cytomegalovirus exposure and HLA in healthy donors. Profiling relied on immunoSEQ multiplex PCR, and the TCRdb table lists in-frame clones only, not all of them. The data contain 100,000 or so clones, about 80% of them seen just once; the ten biggest clones take up over 5%. Sequencing input: PBMCs. Every receptor here comes from a female donor in good health and CMV-seropositive. The CDR3 runs from the conserved cysteine through the conserved F or W. Fields, in order: CDR3 length, V gene, clone size, J gene, D gene, CDR3 DNA, CDR3 protein. D genes are given only for firm matches. Clone sizes are given selectively: once, few, many, or a class where the clone is expanded.

len: 14
v_gene: TRBV18
abundance: .
j_gene: TRBJ2-7
d_gene: .
CDR3nt: TGTGCCAGCTCACCGCAGGACACCTCCTACGAGCAGTACTTC
CDR3aa: CASSPQDTSYEQYF

len: 15
v_gene: TRBV2
abundance: .
j_gene: TRBJ2-7
d_gene: TRBD2
CDR3nt: TGTGCCAGCAGTGAAATTGGCGGGAGCGGATACGAGCAGTACTTC
CDR3aa: CASSEIGGSGYEQYF

len: 15
v_gene: TRBV27
abundance: .
j_gene: TRBJ2-7
d_gene: TRBD1
CDR3nt: TGTGCCAGCAAGGCCTGGGGGACAGGGTCGTACGAGCAGTACTTC
CDR3aa: CASKAWGTGSYEQYF

len: 16
v_gene: TRBV6-5
abundance: .
j_gene: TRBJ2-7
d_gene: TRBD1
CDR3nt: TGTGCCAGCAGTTACCTCTTCGGGACAGGGAATTACGAGCAGTACTTC
CDR3aa: CASSYLFGTGNYEQYF

len: 15
v_gene: TRBV6-1
abundance: .
j_gene: TRBJ2-1
d_gene: TRBD1
CDR3nt: TGTGCCAGCAGTTTGGACAGGGGTACCTACAATGAGCAGTTCTTC
CDR3aa: CASSLDRGTYNEQFF

len: 15
v_gene: TRBV2
abundance: .
j_gene: TRBJ2-7
d_gene: TRBD2
CDR3nt: TGTGCCAGCAGTCCTAGCGGGACACCCTCCTACGAGCAGTACTTC
CDR3aa: CASSPSGTPSYEQYF

len: 13
v_gene: TRBV7-2
abundance: .
j_gene: TRBJ2-1
d_gene: .
CDR3nt: TGTGCCAGCAGCGGGGGGACCTACAATGAGCAGTTCTTC
CDR3aa: CASSGGTYNEQFF

len: 15
v_gene: TRBV5-4
abundance: .
j_gene: TRBJ1-2
d_gene: TRBD1
CDR3nt: TGTGCCAGCAGCCTACCCGGGACAGGGAACTATGGCTACACCTTC
CDR3aa: CASSLPGTGNYGYTF

len: 15
v_gene: TRBV6-5
abundance: .
j_gene: TRBJ2-5
d_gene: TRBD2
CDR3nt: TGTGCCAGCAAACTAGCGGGGCTACCGCAAGAGACCCAGTACTTC
CDR3aa: CASKLAGLPQETQYF

len: 15
v_gene: TRBV5-1
abundance: few
j_gene: TRBJ2-1
d_gene: TRBD2
CDR3nt: TGCGCCAGCAGCTTGGTGGTAGCGGGGGGAAATGAGCAGTTCTTC
CDR3aa: CASSLVVAGGNEQFF

len: 18
v_gene: TRBV5-4
abundance: .
j_gene: TRBJ2-2
d_gene: TRBD1
CDR3nt: TGTGCCAGCAGCCTCTCTCCGGACAGGCTCGCGAACACCGGGGAGCTGTTTTTT
CDR3aa: CASSLSPDRLANTGELFF

len: 17
v_gene: TRBV28
abundance: .
j_gene: TRBJ2-1
d_gene: TRBD2
CDR3nt: TGTGCCAGCAGTTCGCACCTCGGGACTAGCGGCTACAATGAGCAGTTCTTC
CDR3aa: CASSSHLGTSGYNEQFF

len: 11
v_gene: TRBV28
abundance: .
j_gene: TRBJ2-5
d_gene: .
CDR3nt: TGTGCCAGCAGTTCCCCGGGGGCCCAGTACTTC
CDR3aa: CASSSPGAQYF

len: 13
v_gene: TRBV5-8
abundance: once
j_gene: TRBJ2-5
d_gene: .
CDR3nt: TGTGCCAGCAGCGCCGGACAATTCAAGACCCAGTACTTC
CDR3aa: CASSAGQFKTQYF

len: 18
v_gene: TRBV4-3
abundance: few
j_gene: TRBJ2-2
d_gene: .
CDR3nt: TGCGCCAGCAGCCACAACCCGCCGGGCCTAGAGGGCACCGGGGAGCTGTTTTTT
CDR3aa: CASSHNPPGLEGTGELFF

len: 16
v_gene: TRBV7-8
abundance: .
j_gene: TRBJ2-1
d_gene: TRBD2
CDR3nt: TGTGCCAGCAGCTTAGGACGGATGGCGGGGGGGACTGAGCAGTTCTTC
CDR3aa: CASSLGRMAGGTEQFF

len: 14
v_gene: TRBV2
abundance: .
j_gene: TRBJ2-3
d_gene: .
CDR3nt: TGTGCCAGCAGTTTTACAGGGCTTTTGGATACGCAGTATTTT
CDR3aa: CASSFTGLLDTQYF

len: 15
v_gene: TRBV11-2
abundance: .
j_gene: TRBJ2-1
d_gene: .
CDR3nt: TGTGCCAGCAGCTCGACACGAAAGGTCCGCAATGAGCAGTTCTTC
CDR3aa: CASSSTRKVRNEQFF

len: 16
v_gene: TRBV5-1
abundance: .
j_gene: TRBJ2-3
d_gene: .
CDR3nt: TGCGCCAGCAGCTGGGACTGGACGCCCACCACAGATACGCAGTATTTT
CDR3aa: CASSWDWTPTTDTQYF

len: 10
v_gene: TRBV19
abundance: .
j_gene: TRBJ1-1
d_gene: .
CDR3nt: TGTGCCAGTTCCGGGATAGAAGCTTTCTTT
CDR3aa: CASSGIEAFF

len: 12
v_gene: TRBV10-2
abundance: .
j_gene: TRBJ2-7
d_gene: TRBD1
CDR3nt: TGCGCCAGCAGTACGGGACAGGGCGAGCAGTACTTC
CDR3aa: CASSTGQGEQYF

len: 13
v_gene: TRBV27
abundance: .
j_gene: TRBJ1-2
d_gene: .
CDR3nt: TGTGCCAGCAGGACAGGACCTAACTATGGCTACACCTTC
CDR3aa: CASRTGPNYGYTF

len: 18
v_gene: TRBV7-8
abundance: .
j_gene: TRBJ2-1
d_gene: TRBD2
CDR3nt: TGTGCCAGCAGTCTAGCAGGATCTAGCGGGGGGGCCTACAATGAGCAGTTCTTC
CDR3aa: CASSLAGSSGGAYNEQFF

len: 16
v_gene: TRBV5-1
abundance: .
j_gene: TRBJ2-1
d_gene: TRBD2
CDR3nt: TGCGCCAGCAGCCTAGTTAGCGGGAGAGCCTACAATGAGCAGTTCTTC
CDR3aa: CASSLVSGRAYNEQFF

len: 15
v_gene: TRBV6-1
abundance: once
j_gene: TRBJ1-4
d_gene: TRBD1
CDR3nt: TGTGCCAGCAGTGGAAGGACAGGGGGGGGTGAAAAACTGTTTTTT
CDR3aa: CASSGRTGGGEKLFF

len: 15
v_gene: TRBV19
abundance: few
j_gene: TRBJ2-3
d_gene: .
CDR3nt: TGTGCCAGTAGAAGAAGACAGGAGAGCACAGATACGCAGTATTTT
CDR3aa: CASRRRQESTDTQYF

len: 13
v_gene: TRBV28
abundance: .
j_gene: TRBJ2-5
d_gene: .
CDR3nt: TGTGCCACTAAAGACAGCAACCAAGAGACCCAGTACTTC
CDR3aa: CATKDSNQETQYF